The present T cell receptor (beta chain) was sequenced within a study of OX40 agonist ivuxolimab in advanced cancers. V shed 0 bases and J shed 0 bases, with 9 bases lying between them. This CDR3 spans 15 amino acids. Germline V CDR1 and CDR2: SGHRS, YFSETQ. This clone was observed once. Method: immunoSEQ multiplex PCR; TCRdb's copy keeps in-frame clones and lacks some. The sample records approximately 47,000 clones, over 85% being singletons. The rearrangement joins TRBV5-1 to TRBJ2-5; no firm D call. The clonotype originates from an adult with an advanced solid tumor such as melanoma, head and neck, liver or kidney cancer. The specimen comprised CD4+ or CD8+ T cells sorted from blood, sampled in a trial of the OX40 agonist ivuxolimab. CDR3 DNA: TGCGCCAGCAGCTTGGAAGGCTGGGACCAAGAGACCCAGTACTTC. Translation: CASSLEGWDQETQYF.